This TCR beta chain was identified in a study of neoadjuvant nivolumab and ipilimumab in lung cancer. Assay: immunoSEQ multiplex PCR; the TCRdb copy retains only in-frame clones and omits some. This table holds 40,000 or so clones, roughly nine tenths found once. There are 14 residues in the CDR3. CDR1 and CDR2 from the germline V gene are MNHNS and SASEGT. This clone was seen only a few times. A junction end diverges from the germline sequence, so it may reflect a read error. The sequenced sample was peripheral blood, obtained before neoadjuvant nivolumab, alone or with ipilimumab. The chain employs TRBV6-1 and TRBJ1-5, with 7 bases identical to TRBD1. This TCR came from an adult with non-small cell lung cancer. CDR3 sequence: CASREGDRVPPQHF. In DNA, the CDR3 is TGTGCCAGCAGGGAAGGTGACAGGGTTCCGCCCCAGCATTTT.